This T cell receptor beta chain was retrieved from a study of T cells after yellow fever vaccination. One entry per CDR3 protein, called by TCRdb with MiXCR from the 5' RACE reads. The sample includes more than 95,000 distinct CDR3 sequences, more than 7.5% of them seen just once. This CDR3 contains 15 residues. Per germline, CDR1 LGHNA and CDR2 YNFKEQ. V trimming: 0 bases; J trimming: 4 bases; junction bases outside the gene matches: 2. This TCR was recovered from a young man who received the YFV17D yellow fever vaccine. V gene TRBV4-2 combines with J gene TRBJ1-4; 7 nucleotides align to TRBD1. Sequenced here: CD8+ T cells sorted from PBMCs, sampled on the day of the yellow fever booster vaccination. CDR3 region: CASSQEDRSNEKLFF. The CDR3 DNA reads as TGTGCCAGCAGCCAAGAGGACAGGAGTAATGAAAAACTGTTTTTT.